The sequence of this TCR beta chain was determined in a study of T cells in Graves' hyperthyroidism and ophthalmopathy. Overall study findings and caveats: Ophthalmopathy was distinguished from stable hyperthyroidism by 13 V-J signatures.

This clonotype was found many times. The target antigen is unknown. Per the germline V gene, CDR1 is ENHRY and CDR2 is SYGVKD. The junction had 7 bases not matched to a gene; V was cut back by 2 bases and J by 7 bases. CDR3 length: 14 amino acids. Researchers took RNA transcripts and amplified the TCR beta CDR3 regions from them. HTBI primers were the set used in a first-round RT-PCR of the TCR CDR3. TCRdb called the multiplex PCR reads again in MiXCR, with one record for every CDR3 protein. The data contain over 700,000 distinct CDR3 sequences, approximately 36% of them seen just once; the ten biggest clones take up about a third.

V is TRBV10-3 and J is TRBJ1-2; 7 positions agree with TRBD1. Sequenced sample: blood. The TCR originated in a woman aged 40-49 years with Graves' hyperthyroidism. The CDR3 reads CAISETTGRVGYTF. CDR3 coding DNA: TGTGCCATCAGTGAGACGACAGGGCGGGTTGGCTACACCTTC.